This section outlines one TCR beta chain sequence together with its context. TCRdb's table, derived via immunoSEQ multiplex PCR, lists solely in-frame clones and lacks some. This table has 150,000 to 200,000 clones, 80% to 90% appearing once. The data were taken from a study of blood T cell repertoires in COVID-19. The germline gives CDR1 SGHTA, CDR2 FQGNSA. The CDR3 covers 13 residues. Losses at the gene ends were 3 bases for V and 4 bases for J; bases not matched to a gene: 3. The chain carries TRBV7-2 and TRBJ2-7, with TRBD2 identical over 7 bases. The receptor was derived from a man aged 18 to 35 who had recovered from COVID-19. The sequencing sample was made of peripheral blood. In DNA form, the CDR3 reads TGTGCCAGCAGCTTTACTAGCGCTTACGAGCAGTACTTC. Translation: CASSFTSAYEQYF. Variable domain in full (rest from reference TRBV7-2 and TRBJ2-7): GAGVSQSPSNKVTEKGKDVELRCDPISGHTALYWYRQSLGQGLEFLIYFQGNSAPDKSGLPSDRFSAERTGGSVSTLTIQRTQQEDSAVYLCASSFTSAYEQYFGPGTRLTVT.